The sequence of this TCR beta chain was determined in a study of OX40 agonist ivuxolimab in advanced cancers. Study background: Eligibility rules accepted prior anti-PD-1, anti-PD-L1 or anti-CTLA-4 therapy, and 30% to 40% had some. Regarding the study as a whole: Normalized T-cell clonal expansion was also low in a subset of nonresponders. Clonal expansion from baseline to week 6 occurred in both CD4+ and CD8+ T cells.

The CDR3 consists of 13 residues. Germline V gene sequence: CDR1 MNHNY, CDR2 SVGAGI (reference sequence). Trimming removed 6 bases at V and 1 base at J, with 9 bases between. Using immunoSEQ multiplex PCR, the repertoire was profiled, and TCRdb retains in-frame clones only, with some absent. The repertoire consists of 26,000 or so clones, with around 90% occurring once and the leading ten covering roughly a fifth. On cycle 4 day 1 and cycle 7 day 1, as well as at baseline, blood was sampled. Turning to this clone: No antigen is known for it.

The J gene is TRBJ1-1, the V gene TRBV6-6; D is undetermined. Here the sequenced sample was CD4+ or CD8+ T cells sorted from blood, taken in a trial of the OX40 agonist ivuxolimab. The clonotype was recovered from an adult with an advanced solid tumor such as melanoma, head and neck, liver or kidney cancer. The CDR3 spells CASSPMQNTEAFF. The CDR3 bases are TGTGCCAGCAGCCCTATGCAGAACACTGAAGCTTTCTTT.